Below are 25 T cell receptor beta chains sequenced from a single sample in a study of Graves' ophthalmopathy and Graves' hyperthyroidism. RNA transcripts provided the template for amplifying TCR beta CDR3 regions. HTBI primers were employed in first-round RT-PCR, then a second-round multiplex PCR followed. TCRdb analysed the multiplex PCR reads with MiXCR anew, one entry per CDR3 protein. The sample lists approximately 700,000 distinct CDR3 sequences; around 40% were seen once. The sequenced sample consisted of peripheral blood. These receptors came from an adult man with Graves' ophthalmopathy.

This clonotype was detected ten times or more. The chain has TRBV2 and TRBJ1-6; D unresolved. Germline lookup yields CDR1 SNHLY and CDR2 FYNNEI. V dropped 4 bases and J dropped 6 bases, with 10 bases sitting between them. The CDR3 runs 14 residues. The CDR3 sequence: CASSVFQINSPLHF. Written as DNA, the CDR3 is TGTGCCAGCAGTGTTTTCCAGATTAATTCACCCCTCCACTTT.

This clonotype showed up just once. As the CDR3 is not closed by the conserved phenylalanine or tryptophan, this likely results from a read error. The limits of the CDR3 on the DNA are not certain, so only TCRdb's listed CDR3 is given. The chain combines TRBV7-4 with TRBJ2-7; the table names TRBD1, a call not compared with the DNA. The germline V gene has CDR1 SGHVT and CDR2 SQSDAQ. Ends included, the CDR3 has 11 residues. The CDR3: CASSLGWDRGR.

This clonotype was observed many times. The gene calls are TRBV15 and TRBJ1-6, with TRBD1 matching over 8 bases. V gave up 7 bases and J gave up 9 bases; unmatched junction bases: 8. This CDR3 region has 14 residues. Germline CDR1 and CDR2: LNHNV and YYDKDF (reference sequence). The CDR3 sequence is CATKRQGALSPLHF. In nucleotides, the CDR3 is TGTGCCACCAAGAGGCAGGGGGCTCTTTCACCCCTCCACTTT.

V and J are TRBV2 and TRBJ2-7; 11 nucleotides match TRBD1. The assigned J gene may be wrong: the sequence end matches TRBJ2-1 better. The CDR3 is 15 amino acids. CDR1 and CDR2 from the germline V gene are SNHLY and FYNNEI. The CDR3 DNA reads as TGTGCCAGCAGAAGGGACAGGGGGGAATACAATGAGCAGTTCTTC. As protein: CASRRDRGEYNEQFF.

The chain recombines TRBV2 with TRBJ1-2; 11 bases agree with TRBD1. The CDR3 runs 17 residues. CDR1 and CDR2 (germline): SNHLY, FYNNEI. The J segment lost 2 bases and the V segment lost 7 bases, leaving 12 bases of the junction unmatched. The CDR3 protein is CASTWGDRGTRNYGYTF. The CDR3 region has the DNA TGTGCCAGCACCTGGGGGGACAGGGGGACTCGGAACTATGGCTACACCTTC.

This clonotype was recorded many times. CDR3 region: CASSVDPGLGYGYTF. CDR3 in DNA: TGTGCCAGCAGCGTAGATCCGGGCTTGGGGTATGGCTACACCTTC. The rearrangement joins TRBV9 to TRBJ1-2, with D uncertain. Germline CDR1 and CDR2: SGDLS and YYNGEE. This CDR3 is 15 amino acids long. Between the trimmed V and J ends, which lost 0 bases and 5 bases, there was a span of 14 bases.

The genes are TRBV7-9 and TRBJ1-2; TRBD1 matches 9 bases. The CDR3 contains 15 residues. Germline assignment: CDR1 SEHNR and CDR2 FQNEAQ (reference sequence). Unmatched junction bases numbered 8, after V lost 5 bases and J lost 4 bases. For the CDR3, the DNA is TGTGCCAGCAGCCAGACCAGGACAGGGGTCTATGGCTACACCTTC. This sequence encodes CASSQTRTGVYGYTF. The whole variable domain, remainder taken from reference TRBV7-9 and TRBJ1-2, is DTGVSQNPRHKITKRGQNVTFRCDPISEHNRLYWYRQTLGQGPEFLTYFQNEAQLEKSRLLSDRFSAERPKGSFSTLEIQRTEQGDSAMYLCASSQTRTGVYGYTFGSGTRLTVV.

This clonotype was observed a few times. This rearrangement joins TRBV2 to TRBJ1-6; D gene uncertain. Germline loops: CDR1 SNHLY, CDR2 FYNNEI. V was shortened by 7 bases and J by 7 bases, with 8 bases between the two germline ends. This CDR3 region has 12 residues. The CDR3 protein is CASKRENSPLHF. The CDR3 DNA sequence: TGTGCCAGCAAAAGGGAAAATTCACCCCTCCACTTT.

The chain has TRBV10-3 and TRBJ1-5; D remains ambiguous. V dropped 2 bases and J dropped 4 bases, with 6 bases sitting between them. This CDR3 is built from 13 residues. Germline V CDR1 and CDR2: ENHRY, SYGVKD. The CDR3 loop reads CAISEGQNQPQHF. CDR3 in DNA: TGTGCCATCAGTGAGGGTCAGAATCAGCCCCAGCATTTT.

This clonotype was seen many times. The chain uses TRBV7-2 and TRBJ2-7, with D perhaps matching TRBD1 (6 bases). This CDR3 contains 13 residues. V gave up 5 bases and J gave up 4 bases, with 12 bases separating them. Germline CDR1 reads SGHTA; CDR2 reads FQGNSA. The CDR3 region has the DNA TGTGCCAGCAGCCACACGGACAGATACGAGCAGTACTTC. Encoded protein: CASSHTDRYEQYF.

This clonotype was observed a handful of times. The chain has TRBV12-3 or TRBV12-4 and TRBJ1-2, with a possible D match to TRBD1 (5 bases). V lost 5 bases and J lost 1, with 11 bases in between. The CDR3 spans 14 residues. CDR3 loop: CASSPTGDNYGYTF. CDR3 sequence (DNA): TGTGCCAGCAGTCCCACAGGCGATAACTATGGCTACACCTTC.

This clonotype was observed at least ten times. The chain couples TRBV10-3 to TRBJ2-7, with 11 bases lining up with TRBD1. CDR3 length: 14 amino acids. Per the germline V gene, CDR1 is ENHRY and CDR2 is SYGVKD. J lost 5 bases, V lost 4 bases, and 4 bases had no gene match. The CDR3 is CAISAGQGDNEQYF. The CDR3 bases are TGTGCCATCAGTGCGGGACAGGGGGACAACGAGCAGTACTTC.

This clonotype occurred a few times. The chain joins TRBV7-9 to TRBJ1-1, with a possible D match to TRBD1 (5 bases). The CDR3 contains 13 residues. Germline-derived CDR1 and CDR2 are SEHNR and FQNEAQ (reference sequence). V was pared by 7 bases and J by 10 bases, with 19 bases between. The DNA for the CDR3 is TGTGCCAGCACCTCAGTCGGGGCTCGCTCAGCTTTCTTT. Translated, it gives CASTSVGARSAFF.

This clonotype was counted a few times. Compared with germline, one end of the junction differs, possibly owing to a read error. The V gene is TRBV10-3, the J gene TRBJ2-7; D may be TRBD1 or TRBD2 (5 bases each). Germline V gene lookup returns CDR1 ENHRY and CDR2 SYGVKD. The CDR3 totals 14 residues. For the CDR3, the DNA is TGTGCCAGCAGTTACTCCCGGGGAACAGGAAGGCAGTACTTC. Encoded protein: CASSYSRGTGRQYF.

Concerning this clonotype itself: Sequence at one end of the junction differs from germline and may be a read error. The chain is built from TRBV9 and TRBJ2-7, with 11 bases that match TRBD1. This CDR3 contains 15 residues. Germline values: CDR1 SGDLS, CDR2 YYNGEE. CDR3 in amino acids: CAGSVGQGAWYEQYF. The CDR3 coding sequence is TGTGCCGGCAGCGTAGGACAGGGGGCCTGGTACGAGCAGTACTTC. The full variable domain, with the rest looked up from reference TRBV9 and TRBJ2-7, is DSGVTQTPKHLITATGQRVTLRCSPRSGDLSVYWYQQSLDQGLQFLIQYYNGEERAKGNILERFSAQQFPDLHSELNLSSLELGDSALYFCAGSVGQGAWYEQYFGPGTRLTVT.

This clonotype was counted once. The chain joins TRBV20-1 to TRBJ2-7; weak D call: TRBD2 (7 bases). CDR3 length: 15 residues. Trimming removed 6 bases from V and 2 bases from J, with 20 bases in between. Germline lookup yields CDR1 DFQATT and CDR2 SNEGSKA (reference sequence). CDR3 loop: CSATRGGGGTYEQYF. The CDR3 DNA reads as TGCAGTGCAACGCGGGGAGGGGGGGGAACCTACGAGCAGTACTTC.

The rearrangement joins TRBV7-9 to TRBJ2-7; D possibly uses TRBD1 or TRBD2 (7 bases each). CDR3 length: 13 residues. Germline assignment: CDR1 SEHNR and CDR2 FQNEAQ (reference sequence). The V end lost 5 bases, the J end lost 4 bases, and 12 bases lay between the germline ends. This CDR3 is CASSQGGLYEQYF. CDR3 coding DNA: TGTGCCAGCAGCCAGGGGGGGCTTTACGAGCAGTACTTC.

The chain couples TRBV9 to TRBJ2-2; 7 nucleotides agree with TRBD2. CDR1 is SGDLS and CDR2 is YYNGEE in the germline V gene. V lost 4 bases, J lost 6 bases, and 6 bases stayed unmatched. The CDR3 consists of 14 residues. This chain's CDR3 is CASSPGGAPGELFF. The CDR3 DNA is TGTGCCAGCAGCCCGGGGGGAGCTCCCGGGGAGCTGTTTTTT.

This clonotype was observed once. The chain is built from TRBV7-2 and TRBJ2-5, with a weak D call TRBD1 (5 bases). Germline V gene data show CDR1 as SGHTA and CDR2 as FQGNSA. V was trimmed by 4 bases and J by 9 bases, leaving 18 bases between them. This CDR3 has 14 amino acids. The DNA for the CDR3 is TGTGCCAGCAGCTCGACAGTTAGCAATCAGCCCCAGTACTTC. It specifies CASSSTVSNQPQYF.

J is TRBJ2-6 and V is TRBV29-1; D may be TRBD2 (6 bases). The V end was cut by 4 bases, the J end by 0 bases, with 7 bases between. This CDR3 is built from 14 residues. Germline V gene lookup returns CDR1 SQVTM and CDR2 ANQGSEA. CDR3 region: CSVVGSSGANVLTF. The CDR3 DNA reads TGCAGCGTTGTCGGGAGCTCTGGGGCCAACGTCCTGACTTTC.

This clonotype was detected once. Being one base from a much bigger clone, this may be a read error. This chain uses TRBV7-9 with TRBJ2-5, with no clear D. V dropped 5 bases and J dropped 7 bases, with 17 bases sitting between them. This CDR3 contains 14 residues. CDR1 and CDR2 from the germline V gene are SEHNR and FQNEAQ (reference sequence). This chain's CDR3 is CASSPGYLKGTQYF. The CDR3 DNA follows: TGTGCCAGCAGCCCCGGCTACCTGAAAGGGACCCAGTACTTC.

In this sample, this clonotype turned up many times. V is TRBV2 and J is TRBJ1-2; D remains ambiguous. With 6 bases removed from V and 0 bases from J, the gap between germline ends came to 11 bases. This CDR3 has 14 amino acids. Germline V lookup: CDR1 SNHLY, CDR2 FYNNEI. CDR3 amino acids: CASRGTDTNYGYTF. The CDR3 nucleotides read TGTGCCAGCAGGGGCACAGATACTAACTATGGCTACACCTTC.

This sequence joins TRBV7-9 and TRBJ2-5; 12 nucleotides match TRBD2. Germline V gene data show CDR1 as SEHNR and CDR2 as FQNEAQ (reference sequence). This CDR3 comprises 18 residues. J gave up 1 base and V 4 bases, and 10 bases lay outside the gene matches. This CDR3 is CASSWLGTSGQFQETQYF. CDR3 DNA sequence: TGTGCCAGCAGCTGGTTGGGGACTAGCGGGCAGTTCCAAGAGACCCAGTACTTC.

The chain has TRBV24-1 and TRBJ2-5, with D hard to call. The V gene lost 3 bases and the J gene lost 9 bases, with 7 bases spanning the gap. CDR3 size: 11 residues. Germline V gives CDR1 KGHDR, CDR2 SFDVKD. CDR3 amino acids: CATSDPMAQYF. CDR3 DNA: TGTGCCACCAGTGATCCGATGGCCCAGTACTTC.

V gene TRBV2 combines with J gene TRBJ1-1, with D unresolved. Germline V lookup: CDR1 SNHLY, CDR2 FYNNEI. The CDR3 is 13 amino acids. Trimming cost V 8 bases and J 6 bases, with 16 bases left between them. CDR3 loop: CASGVLIRAEAFF. The CDR3 DNA follows: TGTGCCAGCGGGGTCCTGATCCGTGCTGAAGCTTTCTTT.